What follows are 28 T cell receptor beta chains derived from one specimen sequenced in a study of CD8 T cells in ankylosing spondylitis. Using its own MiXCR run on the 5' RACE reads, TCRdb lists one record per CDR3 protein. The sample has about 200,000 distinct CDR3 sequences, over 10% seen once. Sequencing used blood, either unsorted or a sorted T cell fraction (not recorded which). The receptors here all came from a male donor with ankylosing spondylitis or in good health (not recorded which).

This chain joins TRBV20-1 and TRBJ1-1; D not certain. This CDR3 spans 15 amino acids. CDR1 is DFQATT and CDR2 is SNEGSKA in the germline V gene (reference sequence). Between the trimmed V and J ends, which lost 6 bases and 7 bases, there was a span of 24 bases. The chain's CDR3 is CSARWDRSMWNEAFF. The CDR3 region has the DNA TGCAGTGCCAGGTGGGATCGGTCCATGTGGAATGAAGCTTTCTTT.

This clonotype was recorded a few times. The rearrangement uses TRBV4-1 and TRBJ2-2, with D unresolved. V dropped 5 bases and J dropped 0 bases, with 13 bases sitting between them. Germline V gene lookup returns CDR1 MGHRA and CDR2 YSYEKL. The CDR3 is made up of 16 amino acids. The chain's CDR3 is CASSSRAPTNTGELFF. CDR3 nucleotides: TGCGCCAGCAGCTCTAGAGCACCGACGAACACCGGGGAGCTGTTTTTT.

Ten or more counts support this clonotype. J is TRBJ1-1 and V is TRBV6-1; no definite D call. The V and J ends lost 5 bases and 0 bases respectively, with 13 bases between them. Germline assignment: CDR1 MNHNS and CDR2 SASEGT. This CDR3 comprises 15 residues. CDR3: CASSPLKGMNTEAFF. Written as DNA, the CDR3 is TGTGCCAGCAGTCCACTAAAGGGAATGAACACTGAAGCTTTCTTT.

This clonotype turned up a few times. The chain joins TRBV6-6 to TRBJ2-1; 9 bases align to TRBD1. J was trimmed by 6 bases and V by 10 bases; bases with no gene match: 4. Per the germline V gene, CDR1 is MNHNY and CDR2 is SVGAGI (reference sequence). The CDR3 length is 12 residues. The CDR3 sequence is CATRQGGNEQFF. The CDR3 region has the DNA TGTGCCACCCGACAGGGGGGCAATGAGCAGTTCTTC.

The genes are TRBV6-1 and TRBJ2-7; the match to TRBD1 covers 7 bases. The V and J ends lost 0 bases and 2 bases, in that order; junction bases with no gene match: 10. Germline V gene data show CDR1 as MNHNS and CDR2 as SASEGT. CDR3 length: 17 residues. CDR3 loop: CASSEAHFRGSAYEQYF. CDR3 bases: TGTGCCAGCAGTGAAGCCCATTTCAGGGGGTCTGCCTACGAGCAGTACTTC.

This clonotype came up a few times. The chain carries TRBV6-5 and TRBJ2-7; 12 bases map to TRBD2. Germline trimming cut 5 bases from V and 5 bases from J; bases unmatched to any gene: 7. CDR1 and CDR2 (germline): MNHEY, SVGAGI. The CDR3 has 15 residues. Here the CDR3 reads CASSRLAGASHEQYF. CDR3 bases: TGTGCCAGCAGTCGACTAGCGGGAGCGAGCCACGAGCAGTACTTC.

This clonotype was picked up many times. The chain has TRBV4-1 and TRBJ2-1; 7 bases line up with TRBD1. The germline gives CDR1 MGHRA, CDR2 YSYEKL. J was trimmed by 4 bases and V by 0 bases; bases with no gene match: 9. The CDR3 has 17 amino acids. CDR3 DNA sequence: TGCGCCAGCAGCCAAGATCTTACAGGGGTCTTTTACAATGAGCAGTTCTTC. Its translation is CASSQDLTGVFYNEQFF.

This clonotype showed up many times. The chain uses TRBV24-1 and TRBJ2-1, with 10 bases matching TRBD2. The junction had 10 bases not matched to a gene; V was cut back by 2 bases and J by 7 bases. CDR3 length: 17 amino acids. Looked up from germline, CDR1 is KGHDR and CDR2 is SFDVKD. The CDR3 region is CATSDSISGLARNEQFF. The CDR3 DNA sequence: TGTGCCACCAGTGATTCGATATCGGGACTAGCGAGAAATGAGCAGTTCTTC.

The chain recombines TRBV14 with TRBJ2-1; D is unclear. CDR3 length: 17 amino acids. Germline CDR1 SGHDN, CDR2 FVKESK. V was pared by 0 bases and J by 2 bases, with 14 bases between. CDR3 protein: CASSQEGWPTTYNEQFF. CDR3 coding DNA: TGTGCCAGCAGCCAAGAGGGCTGGCCCACTACCTACAATGAGCAGTTCTTC. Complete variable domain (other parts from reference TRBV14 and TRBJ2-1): EAGVTQFPSHSVIEKGQTVTLRCDPISGHDNLYWYRRVMGKEIKFLLHFVKESKQDESGMPNNRFLAERTGGTYSTLKVQPAELEDSGVYFCASSQEGWPTTYNEQFFGPGTRLTVL.

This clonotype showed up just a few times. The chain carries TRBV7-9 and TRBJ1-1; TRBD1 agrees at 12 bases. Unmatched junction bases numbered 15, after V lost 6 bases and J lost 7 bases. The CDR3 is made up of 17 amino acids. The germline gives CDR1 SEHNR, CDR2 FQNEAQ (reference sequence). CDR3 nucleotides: TGTGCCAGCAGTCCGGGACAGGGGGCGCACGGGTATCTTGAAGCTTTCTTT. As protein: CASSPGQGAHGYLEAFF. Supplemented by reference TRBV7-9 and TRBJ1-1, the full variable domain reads DTGVSQNPRHKITKRGQNVTFRCDPISEHNRLYWYRQTLGQGPEFLTYFQNEAQLEKSRLLSDRFSAERPKGSFSTLEIQRTEQGDSAMYLCASSPGQGAHGYLEAFFGQGTRLTVV.

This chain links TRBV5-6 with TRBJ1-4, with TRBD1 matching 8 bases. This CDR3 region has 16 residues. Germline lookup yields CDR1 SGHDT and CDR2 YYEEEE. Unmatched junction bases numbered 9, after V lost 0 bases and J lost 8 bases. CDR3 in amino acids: CASSLGGAGGNEKLFF. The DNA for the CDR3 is TGTGCCAGCAGCTTGGGTGGTGCAGGGGGCAACGAAAAACTGTTTTTT.

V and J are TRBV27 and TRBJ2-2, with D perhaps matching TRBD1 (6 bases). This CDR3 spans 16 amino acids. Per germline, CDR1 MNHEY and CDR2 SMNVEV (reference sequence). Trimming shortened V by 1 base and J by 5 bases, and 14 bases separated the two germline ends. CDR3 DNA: TGTGCCAGCAGTTTATTTCAACAGGGCGGAACCGGGGAGCTGTTTTTT. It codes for CASSLFQQGGTGELFF.

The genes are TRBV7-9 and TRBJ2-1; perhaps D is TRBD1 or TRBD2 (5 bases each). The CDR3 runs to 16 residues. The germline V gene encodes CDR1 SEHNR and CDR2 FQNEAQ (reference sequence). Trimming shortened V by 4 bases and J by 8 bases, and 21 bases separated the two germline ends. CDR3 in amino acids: CASSSTSGTSRDEQFF. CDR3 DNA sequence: TGTGCCAGCAGCTCAACCTCCGGGACGTCGAGGGATGAGCAGTTCTTC. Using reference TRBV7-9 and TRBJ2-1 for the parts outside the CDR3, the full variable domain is DTGVSQNPRHKITKRGQNVTFRCDPISEHNRLYWYRQTLGQGPEFLTYFQNEAQLEKSRLLSDRFSAERPKGSFSTLEIQRTEQGDSAMYLCASSSTSGTSRDEQFFGPGTRLTVL.

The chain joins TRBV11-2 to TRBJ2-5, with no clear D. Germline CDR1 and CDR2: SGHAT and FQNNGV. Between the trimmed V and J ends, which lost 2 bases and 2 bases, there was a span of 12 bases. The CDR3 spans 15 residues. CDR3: CASSLRVSSQETQYF. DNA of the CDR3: TGTGCCAGCAGCTTAAGGGTCTCCTCACAAGAGACCCAGTACTTC.

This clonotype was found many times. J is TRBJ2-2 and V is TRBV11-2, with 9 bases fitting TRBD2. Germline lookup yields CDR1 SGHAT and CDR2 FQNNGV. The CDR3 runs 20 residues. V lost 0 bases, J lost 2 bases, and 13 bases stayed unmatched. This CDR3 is CASSLDHVFELAGNTGELFF. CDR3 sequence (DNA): TGTGCCAGCAGCTTAGATCACGTTTTCGAACTAGCGGGTAACACCGGGGAGCTGTTTTTT. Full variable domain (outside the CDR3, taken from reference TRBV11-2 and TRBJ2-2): EAGVAQSPRYKIIEKRQSVAFWCNPISGHATLYWYQQILGQGPKLLIQFQNNGVVDDSQLPKDRFSAERLKGVDSTLKIQPAKLEDSAVYLCASSLDHVFELAGNTGELFFGEGSRLTVL.

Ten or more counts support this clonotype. The CDR3 sequence: CASSQDRVGLAGDNEQFF. The CDR3 DNA sequence: TGTGCCAGCAGCCAAGATAGGGTGGGACTAGCGGGAGACAATGAGCAGTTCTTC. This chain joins TRBV4-2 and TRBJ2-1; 14 bases are a match to TRBD2. This CDR3 region has 18 residues. J gave up 5 bases and V 0 bases, and 6 bases lay outside the gene matches. The V gene's germline CDR1 is LGHNA and CDR2 YNFKEQ.

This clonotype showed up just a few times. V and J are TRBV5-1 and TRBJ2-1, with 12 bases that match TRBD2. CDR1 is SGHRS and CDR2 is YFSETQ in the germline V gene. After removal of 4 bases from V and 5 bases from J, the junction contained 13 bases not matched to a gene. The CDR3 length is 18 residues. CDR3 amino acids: CASSEGTSGQPGNNEQFF. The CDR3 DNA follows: TGCGCCAGCAGCGAAGGGACTAGCGGGCAGCCGGGGAACAATGAGCAGTTCTTC.

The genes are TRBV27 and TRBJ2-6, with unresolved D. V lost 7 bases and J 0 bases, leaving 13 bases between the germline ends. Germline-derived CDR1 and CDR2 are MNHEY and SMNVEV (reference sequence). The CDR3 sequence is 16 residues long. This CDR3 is CASKRYGFSGANVLTF. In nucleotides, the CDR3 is TGTGCCAGCAAGAGGTACGGATTCTCTGGGGCCAACGTCCTGACTTTC.

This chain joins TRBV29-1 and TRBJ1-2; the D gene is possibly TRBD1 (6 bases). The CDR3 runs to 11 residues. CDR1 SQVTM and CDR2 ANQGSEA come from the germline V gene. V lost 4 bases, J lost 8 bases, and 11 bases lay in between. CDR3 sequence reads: CSVVQGTGYTF. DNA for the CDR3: TGCAGCGTTGTCCAGGGGACGGGCTACACCTTC.

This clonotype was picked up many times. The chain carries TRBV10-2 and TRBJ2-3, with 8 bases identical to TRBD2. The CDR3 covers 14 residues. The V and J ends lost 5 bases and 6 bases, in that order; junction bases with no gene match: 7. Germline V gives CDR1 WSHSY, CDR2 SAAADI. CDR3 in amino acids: CASSPKIAGDTQYF. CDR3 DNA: TGCGCCAGCAGTCCAAAAATAGCGGGGGATACGCAGTATTTT.

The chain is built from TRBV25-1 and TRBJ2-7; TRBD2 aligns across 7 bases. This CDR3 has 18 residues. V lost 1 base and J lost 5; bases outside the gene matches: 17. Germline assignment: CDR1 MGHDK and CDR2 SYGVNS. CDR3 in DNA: TGTGCCAGCAGTGAATGGGGGGGGAAGCGGGAAGGTACGGACGAGCAGTACTTC. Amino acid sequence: CASSEWGGKREGTDEQYF.

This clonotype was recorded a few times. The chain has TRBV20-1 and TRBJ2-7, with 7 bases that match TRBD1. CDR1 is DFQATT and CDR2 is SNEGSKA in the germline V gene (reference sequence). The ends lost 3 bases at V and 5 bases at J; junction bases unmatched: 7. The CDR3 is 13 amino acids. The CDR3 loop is CSARKQGTNEQYF. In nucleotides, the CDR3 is TGCAGTGCTAGGAAACAGGGGACGAACGAGCAGTACTTC.

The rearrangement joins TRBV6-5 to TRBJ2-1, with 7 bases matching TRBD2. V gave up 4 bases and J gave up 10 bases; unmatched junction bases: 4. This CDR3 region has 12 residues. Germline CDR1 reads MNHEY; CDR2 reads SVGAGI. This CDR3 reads CASSSLADEQFF. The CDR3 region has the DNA TGTGCCAGCAGTTCCCTAGCGGACGAGCAGTTCTTC.

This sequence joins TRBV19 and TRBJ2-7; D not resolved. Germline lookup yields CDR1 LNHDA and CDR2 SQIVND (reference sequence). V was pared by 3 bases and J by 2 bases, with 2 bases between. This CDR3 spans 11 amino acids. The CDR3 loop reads CASSITYEQYF. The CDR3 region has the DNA TGTGCCAGTAGTATCACCTACGAGCAGTACTTC.

The CDR3 sequence: CSVELDSLPGANVLTF. For the CDR3, the DNA is TGCAGCGTTGAATTGGACAGCCTCCCTGGGGCCAACGTCCTGACTTTC. This chain connects TRBV29-1 to TRBJ2-6; TRBD1 might be the D (6 bases). This CDR3 contains 16 residues. Trimming removed 2 bases from V and 2 bases from J, with 13 bases in between. Germline-derived CDR1 and CDR2 are SQVTM and ANQGSEA.

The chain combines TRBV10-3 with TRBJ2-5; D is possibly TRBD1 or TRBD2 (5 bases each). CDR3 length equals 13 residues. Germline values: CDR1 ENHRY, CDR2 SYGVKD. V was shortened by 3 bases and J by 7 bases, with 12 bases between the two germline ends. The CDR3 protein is CAISDGKGRTQYF. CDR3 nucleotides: TGTGCCATCAGTGACGGCAAGGGACGGACCCAGTACTTC.

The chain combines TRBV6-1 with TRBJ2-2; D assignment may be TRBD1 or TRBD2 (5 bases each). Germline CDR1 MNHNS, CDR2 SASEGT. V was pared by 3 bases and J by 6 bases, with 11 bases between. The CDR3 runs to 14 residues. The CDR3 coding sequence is TGTGCCAGCAGTGACAGGGACGGGTCCGGGGAGCTGTTTTTT. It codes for CASSDRDGSGELFF.

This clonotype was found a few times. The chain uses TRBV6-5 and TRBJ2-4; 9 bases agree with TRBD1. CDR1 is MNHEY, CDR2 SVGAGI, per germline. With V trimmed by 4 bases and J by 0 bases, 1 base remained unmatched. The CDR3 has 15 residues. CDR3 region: CASSWDREAKNIQYF. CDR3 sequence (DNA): TGTGCCAGCAGTTGGGACAGGGAAGCCAAAAACATTCAGTACTTC.